This section outlines one T cell receptor beta chain sequence together with its context. This sample is drawn from a study of blood T cell repertoires in COVID-19. Study overall: Spain, Italy and the United States supplied samples that represented acute and convalescent COVID-19. Nucleic acid was either cDNA or gDNA, and it came from T cells, B-cell-depleted T cells, or PBMCs.

In the original workflow: Researchers report that nucleated cell counts were estimated from reference gene primer amplification. Some clones are missing from TCRdb's copy, which holds only in-frame ones; the method was immunoSEQ multiplex PCR. That table furnishes V, J and clone size, whereas the DNA furnished D and trimming. The profile shows over 150,000 clones, roughly nine tenths of them singletons. There are 17 residues in the CDR3. From germline, CDR1 is SGHDN and CDR2 FVKESK. V was pared by 1 base and J by 3 bases, with 18 bases between. The gene calls are TRBV14 and TRBJ2-5; no reliable D call. The sample consisted of peripheral blood. The origin of this receptor is a man between 25 and 39 years old with acute or convalescent COVID-19. CDR3 sequence: CASSQGVRGLTKETQYF. For the CDR3, the DNA is TGTGCCAGCAGCCAAGGAGTGCGCGGCCTTACCAAAGAGACCCAGTACTTC.